The source of this T cell receptor (beta chain) is a study of tumor-infiltrating lymphocytes in primary liver carcinoma. As for the study in general: Each sample had roughly 3.65 to 8 million productive TCRbeta reads regardless of tissue type.

Notes on the study in general: Less overlap was seen in tumor-adjacent and tumor-blood pairs than in tumor region pairs.

On this clonotype itself: The antigen is not known. One end of the junction does not line up with germline, which may come from a read error.

The template, 500 ng total RNA, yielded TCR beta cDNA made with a constant-region primer. Sequencing libraries for TCR beta derived from three nested multiplex PCR rounds that used slightly modified ARM-PCR. TCRdb reprocessed the multiplex PCR reads with MiXCR, giving one entry per CDR3 protein. The table lists approximately 40,000 distinct CDR3 sequences, approximately 70% of them singletons. Without any cell sorting, about 19-32 mg of bulk tissue yielded co-extracted RNA and DNA. The sequence came from a man aged 35 to 55 with primary liver carcinoma and hepatitis B virus infection. What was sequenced was liver tumor tissue from sampling region 2. Subset indicated: tumor region T2, inferior pole.

DNA of the CDR3: TGTGCCAGCAAGTTATCTCCGGGGACTGAAGCTTCCTTT. Translation gives CASKLSPGTEASF. The chain combines TRBV11-1 with TRBJ1-1, with a tentative D call TRBD1 (5 bases). The V gene's germline CDR1 is SGHAT and CDR2 FQDESV (reference sequence). The CDR3 is made up of 13 amino acids.